This T cell receptor beta chain originates from a study of monozygotic twins with inflammatory bowel disease. In the case of this clonotype: Its antigen is still unknown.

TCRdb re-called the 5' RACE reads; every CDR3 protein appears as one record, without DNA. This sample's table has 310,000 or so distinct CDR3 sequences. Study conclusions and caveats: A reduction in TCRbeta diversity (inverse Simpson) was seen in IBD patients relative to healthy co-twins.

The CDR3 runs 14 residues. Germline values: CDR1 LNHDA, CDR2 SQIVND (reference sequence). What was sequenced was blood. The source of this sequence is a human donor with ulcerative colitis or Crohn's disease, or a healthy co-twin of an affected twin (not recorded which). The genes are TRBV19 and TRBJ2-5; TCRdb names TRBD2, which stays unverified in the absence of DNA. This CDR3 reads CASKVLAGSETQYF.